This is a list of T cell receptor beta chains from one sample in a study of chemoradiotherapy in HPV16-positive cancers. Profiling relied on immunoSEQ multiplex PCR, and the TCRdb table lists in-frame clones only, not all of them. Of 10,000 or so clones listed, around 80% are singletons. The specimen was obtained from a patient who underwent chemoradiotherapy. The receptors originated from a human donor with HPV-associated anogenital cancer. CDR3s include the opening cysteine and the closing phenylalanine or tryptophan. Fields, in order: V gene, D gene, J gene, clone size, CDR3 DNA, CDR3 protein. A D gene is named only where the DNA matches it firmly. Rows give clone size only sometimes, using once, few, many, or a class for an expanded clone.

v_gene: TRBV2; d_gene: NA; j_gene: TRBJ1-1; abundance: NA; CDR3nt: TGTGCCAGCAGGTTGCAGGGGAGTTTGAACACTGAAGCTTTCTTT; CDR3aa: CASRLQGSLNTEAFF
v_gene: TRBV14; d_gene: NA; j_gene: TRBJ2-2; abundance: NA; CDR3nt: TGTGCCAGCAGCCTAGGGGGAAACACCGGGGAGCTGTTTTTT; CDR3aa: CASSLGGNTGELFF
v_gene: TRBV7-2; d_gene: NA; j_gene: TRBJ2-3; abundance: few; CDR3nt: TGTGCCAGCAGCTTGGCTAGACACCTCACAGATACGCAGTATTTT; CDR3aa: CASSLARHLTDTQYF
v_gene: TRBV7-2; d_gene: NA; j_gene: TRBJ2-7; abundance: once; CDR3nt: TGTGCCAGCAGCTTCCGCCGGAATACCTTGGGCTACGAGCAGTACTTC; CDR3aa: CASSFRRNTLGYEQYF
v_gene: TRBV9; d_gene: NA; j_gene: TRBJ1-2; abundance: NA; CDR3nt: TGTGCCAGCAGCCTTAACTATGGCTACACCTTC; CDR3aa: CASSLNYGYTF
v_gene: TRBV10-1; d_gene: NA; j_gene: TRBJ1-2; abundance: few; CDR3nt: TGCGCCAGCACTGGTGACAGTACTGGCTACACCTTC; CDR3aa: CASTGDSTGYTF
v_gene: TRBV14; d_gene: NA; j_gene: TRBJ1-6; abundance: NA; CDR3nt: TGTGCCAGCAGCCAAGAATTCAGCTCCTATAATTCACCCCTCCACTTT; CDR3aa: CASSQEFSSYNSPLHF
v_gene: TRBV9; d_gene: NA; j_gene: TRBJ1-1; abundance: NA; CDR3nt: TGTGCCAGCAGCGTACAACCAGACAGGTCGGGAGCTTTCTTT; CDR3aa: CASSVQPDRSGAFF
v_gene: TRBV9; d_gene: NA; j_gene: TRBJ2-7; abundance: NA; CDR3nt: TGTGCCAGCAGCGTAGGAGTATCCTACGAGCAGTACTTC; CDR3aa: CASSVGVSYEQYF
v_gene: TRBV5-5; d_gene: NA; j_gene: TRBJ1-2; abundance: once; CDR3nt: TGTGCCAGCAGCTTGTGGCCGGGCCCTGACACCTTC; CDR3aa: CASSLWPGPDTF
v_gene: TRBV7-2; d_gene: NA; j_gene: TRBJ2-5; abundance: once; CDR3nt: TGTGCCAGCAGCTTTTGGACAACGTGGCAAGAGACCCAGTACTTC; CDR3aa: CASSFWTTWQETQYF
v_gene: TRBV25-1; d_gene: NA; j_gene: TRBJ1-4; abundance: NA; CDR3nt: TGTGCCAGGGAAACAGGGTGGGCTAATGAAAAACTGTTTTTT; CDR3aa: CARETGWANEKLFF
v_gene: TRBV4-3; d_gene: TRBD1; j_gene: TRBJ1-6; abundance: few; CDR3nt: TGCGCCAGCAGATTGACAGGGAATTCACCCCTCCACTTT; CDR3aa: CASRLTGNSPLHF
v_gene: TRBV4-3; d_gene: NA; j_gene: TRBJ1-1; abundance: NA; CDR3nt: TGCGCCAGCAGCCAAGAAGTTTGGGGGGCTGAAGCTTTCTTT; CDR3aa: CASSQEVWGAEAFF
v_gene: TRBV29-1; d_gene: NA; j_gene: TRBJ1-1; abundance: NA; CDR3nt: TGCAGCGAAGGAAGAACAGCCATGAACACTGAAGCTTTCTTT; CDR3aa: CSEGRTAMNTEAFF
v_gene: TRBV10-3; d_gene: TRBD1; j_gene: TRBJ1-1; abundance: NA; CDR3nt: TGTGCCATCAGTGACGGTAGGACAGGGGCCCTGAACACTGAAGCTTTCTTT; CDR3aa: CAISDGRTGALNTEAFF
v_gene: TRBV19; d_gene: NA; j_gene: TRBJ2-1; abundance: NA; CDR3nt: TGTGCCAGTGATACTAGTGGCTCCTACAATGAGCAGTTCTTC; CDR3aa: CASDTSGSYNEQFF
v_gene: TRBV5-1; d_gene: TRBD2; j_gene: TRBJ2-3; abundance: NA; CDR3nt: TGCGCCAGCAGCTTGGTTAGCGGGGAGTCAGATACGCAGTATTTT; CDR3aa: CASSLVSGESDTQYF
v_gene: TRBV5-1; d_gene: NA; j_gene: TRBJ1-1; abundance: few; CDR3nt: TGCGCCAGCAAGGGGAACATGAACACTGAAGCTTTCTTT; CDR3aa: CASKGNMNTEAFF
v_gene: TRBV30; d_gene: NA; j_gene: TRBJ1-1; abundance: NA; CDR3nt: TGTGCCTGGGGCTTCCCCGGAGCGGCAGGGCTCTACACTGAAGCTTTCTTT; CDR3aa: CAWGFPGAAGLYTEAFF
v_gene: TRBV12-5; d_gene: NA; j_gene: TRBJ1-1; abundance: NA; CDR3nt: TGTGCTAGTCGGGGGGATGCCACTGAAGCTTTCTTT; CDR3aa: CASRGDATEAFF
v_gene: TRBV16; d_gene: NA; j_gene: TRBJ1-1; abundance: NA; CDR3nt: TGTGCCAGCAGCCAATTGTGGGGGAACACTGAAGCTTTCTTT; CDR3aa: CASSQLWGNTEAFF
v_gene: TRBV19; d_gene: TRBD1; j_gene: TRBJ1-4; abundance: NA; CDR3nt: TGTGCCAGTAGCCGAGGGGGCAGTCCCTTCTCAACTAATGAAAAACTGTTTTTT; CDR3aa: CASSRGGSPFSTNEKLFF
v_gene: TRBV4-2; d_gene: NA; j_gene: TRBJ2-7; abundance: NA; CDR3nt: TGTGCCAGCAGCCAAGGCAACGAGCAGTACTTC; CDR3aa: CASSQGNEQYF
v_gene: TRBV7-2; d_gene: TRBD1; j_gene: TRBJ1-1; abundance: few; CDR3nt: TGTGCCAGCAGCTTCTACCCCCGGACAGGGGTTGAAGCTTTCTTT; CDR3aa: CASSFYPRTGVEAFF
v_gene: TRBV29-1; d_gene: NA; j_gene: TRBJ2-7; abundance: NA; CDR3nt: TGCAGCGTTGTCAGGGTCGACGAGCAGTACTTC; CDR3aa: CSVVRVDEQYF
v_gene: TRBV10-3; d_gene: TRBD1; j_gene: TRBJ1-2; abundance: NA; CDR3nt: TGTGCCATCAGTCAAGGGGGCCTCGACTATGGCTACACCTTC; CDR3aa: CAISQGGLDYGYTF
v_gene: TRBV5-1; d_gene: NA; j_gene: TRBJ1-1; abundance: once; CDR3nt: TGCGCCAGCAGCCTCGGGGCGGGGCAGGCTTTCTTT; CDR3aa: CASSLGAGQAFF
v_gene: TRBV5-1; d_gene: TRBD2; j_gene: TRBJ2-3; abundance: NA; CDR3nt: TGCGCCAGCAGCTCGCACCTCTTCGCGGGGGGACGCACAGATACGCAGTATTTT; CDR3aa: CASSSHLFAGGRTDTQYF
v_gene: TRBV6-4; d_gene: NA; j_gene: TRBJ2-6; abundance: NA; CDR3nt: TGTGCCAGCAGTGCTACCCGCTCACGACAAAGTCGGGCCAACGTCCTGACTTTC; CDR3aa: CASSATRSRQSRANVLTF
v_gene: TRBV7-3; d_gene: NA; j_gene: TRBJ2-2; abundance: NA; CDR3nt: TGTGCCAGCAGCCTTGAATTCGGGGAGCTGTTTTTT; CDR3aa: CASSLEFGELFF
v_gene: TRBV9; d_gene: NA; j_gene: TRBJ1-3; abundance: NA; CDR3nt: TGTGCCAGCGGGGATTCAGGGGGAAACACCATATATTTT; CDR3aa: CASGDSGGNTIYF
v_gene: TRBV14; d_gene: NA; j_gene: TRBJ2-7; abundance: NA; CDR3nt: TGTGCCAGCAGCCCATCATTCACAGCCAGCTCCTACGAGCAGTACTTC; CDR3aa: CASSPSFTASSYEQYF
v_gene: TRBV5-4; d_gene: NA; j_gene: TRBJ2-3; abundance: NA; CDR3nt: TGTGCCAGCAGCTTCGTGGCGAGCGCAGATACGCAGTATTTT; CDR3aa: CASSFVASADTQYF
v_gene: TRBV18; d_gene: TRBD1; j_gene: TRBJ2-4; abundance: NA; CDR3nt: TGTGCCAGCTCACCAAGTAGGACAGGGGGCCAAAACATTCAGTACTTC; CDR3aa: CASSPSRTGGQNIQYF
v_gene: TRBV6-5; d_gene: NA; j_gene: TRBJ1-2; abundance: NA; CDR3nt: TGTGCCAGCAGATTTACTGGCGGCTATGGCTACACCTTC; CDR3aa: CASRFTGGYGYTF
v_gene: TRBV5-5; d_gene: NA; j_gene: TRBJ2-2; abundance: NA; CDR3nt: TGTGCCAGCAGCTTACGGGTCACCGGGGAGCTGTTTTTT; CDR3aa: CASSLRVTGELFF
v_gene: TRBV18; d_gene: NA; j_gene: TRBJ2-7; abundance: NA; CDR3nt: TGTGCCAGCTCACCCCCGGGGTTCTACGAGCAGTACTTC; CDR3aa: CASSPPGFYEQYF
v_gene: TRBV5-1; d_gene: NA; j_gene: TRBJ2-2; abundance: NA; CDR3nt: TGCGCCAGCAGCTTGGCCAGTCTGGGAACGAACACCGGGGAGCTGTTTTTT; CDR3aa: CASSLASLGTNTGELFF
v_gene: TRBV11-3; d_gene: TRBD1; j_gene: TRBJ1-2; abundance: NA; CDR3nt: TGTGCCAGCAGCTTCGGGACAGGGGATGGCTACACCTTC; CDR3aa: CASSFGTGDGYTF
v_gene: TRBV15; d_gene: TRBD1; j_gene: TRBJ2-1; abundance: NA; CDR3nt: TGTGCCACCAGCAGAGCACCGGGACAGGGGAGATACAATGAGCAGTTCTTC; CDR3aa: CATSRAPGQGRYNEQFF
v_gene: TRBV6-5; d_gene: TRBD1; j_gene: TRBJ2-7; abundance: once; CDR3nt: TGTGCCAGCAGCCGCGGACAGGGATACTATTACGAGCAGTACTTC; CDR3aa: CASSRGQGYYYEQYF
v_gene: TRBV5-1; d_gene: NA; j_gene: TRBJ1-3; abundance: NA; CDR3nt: TGCGCCAGCAGCTTGGGGTACAGGGCATCTGGAAACACCATATATTTT; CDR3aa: CASSLGYRASGNTIYF
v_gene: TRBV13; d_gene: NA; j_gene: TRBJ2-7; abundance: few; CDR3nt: TGTGCCAGCAGCTTAGAGGGGTCCTACGAGCAGTACTTC; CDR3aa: CASSLEGSYEQYF
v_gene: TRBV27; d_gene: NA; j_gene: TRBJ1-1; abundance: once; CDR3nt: TGTGCCAGTCATCACGGGCCCCTGACAGGTCGGACTTTAACCACTGAAGCTTTCTTT; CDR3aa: CASHHGPLTGRTLTTEAFF
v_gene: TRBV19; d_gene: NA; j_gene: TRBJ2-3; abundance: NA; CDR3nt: TGTGCCAGTAGTATTCCAGGGGAGACGCAGTATTTT; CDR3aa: CASSIPGETQYF
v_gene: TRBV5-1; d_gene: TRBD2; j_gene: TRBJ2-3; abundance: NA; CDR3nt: TGCGCCAGCAGCTTGGGTCATAGCGGGGGGGTAACAGATACGCAGTATTTT; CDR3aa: CASSLGHSGGVTDTQYF
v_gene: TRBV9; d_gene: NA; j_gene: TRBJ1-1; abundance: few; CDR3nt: TGTGCCAGCAGCGGGCAGGGGTTTCGGAACACTGAAGCTTTCTTT; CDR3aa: CASSGQGFRNTEAFF
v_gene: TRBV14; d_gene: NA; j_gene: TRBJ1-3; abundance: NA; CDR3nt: TGTGCCAGCAGCCAAGTGGAGGGCACACATCGGGGAAACACCATATATTTT; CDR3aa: CASSQVEGTHRGNTIYF